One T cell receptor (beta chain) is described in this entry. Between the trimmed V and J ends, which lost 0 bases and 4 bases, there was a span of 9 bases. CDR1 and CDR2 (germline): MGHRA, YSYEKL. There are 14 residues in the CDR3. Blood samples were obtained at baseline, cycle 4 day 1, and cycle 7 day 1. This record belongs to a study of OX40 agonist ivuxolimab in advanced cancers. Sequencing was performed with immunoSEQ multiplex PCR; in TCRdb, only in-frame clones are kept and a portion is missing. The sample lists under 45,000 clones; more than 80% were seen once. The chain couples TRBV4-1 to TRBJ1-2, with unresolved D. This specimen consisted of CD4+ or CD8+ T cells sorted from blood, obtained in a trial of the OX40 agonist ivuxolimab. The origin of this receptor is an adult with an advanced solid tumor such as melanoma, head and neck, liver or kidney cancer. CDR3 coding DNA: TGCGCCAGCAGCCAAGAGGGAACCTCCTATGGCTACACCTTC. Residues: CASSQEGTSYGYTF.